One sample yielded the 23 T cell receptor beta chains listed below, sequenced in a study of T cells in women clearing cervical HPV infection. TCRdb's copy holds only in-frame clones and misses some; the assay was immunoSEQ multiplex PCR. The specimen's table records roughly 48,000 clones. Sample: blood buffy coat. These receptors came from a woman between 18 and 69 years old with a cervical HPV16 infection that either progressed to CIN3+ or cleared (not recorded which).

As to this clone: Sequencing ends 3 residues short of the CDR3 end; the germline J gene provides the rest. V usage is TRBV29-1 and J usage is TRBJ2-5, with 7 bases lining up with TRBD1. Germline V CDR1 and CDR2: SQVTM, ANQGSEA. This CDR3 spans 12 amino acids. V lost 6 bases, J lost 2 bases, and 3 bases stayed unmatched. CDR3 bases read: TGCAGCGTAGGGACAGCACAAGAGACC. Translation gives CSVGTAQET. The whole CDR3 sequence reads CSVGTAQETQYF.

Remarks on this clone: The read terminates 3 residues ahead of where the CDR3 ends, so the germline J gene completes it. The V and J genes are TRBV12-5 and TRBJ2-3; D not resolved. The CDR3 totals 13 residues. Deletions cut 4 bases from V and 6 bases from J, with 11 bases between. The germline V gene encodes CDR1 LGHNT and CDR2 FRNRAP. The sequenced CDR3 bases are TGTGCTAGTGGTTCCATGAGAGGTGATACG. Protein: CASGSMRGDT. The full CDR3 protein reads CASGSMRGDTQYF.

Remarks on this clone: Read sequence stops 3 residues before the CDR3 end, and the germline J gene provides the missing end. The chain combines TRBV14 with TRBJ1-2, with 7 bases that match TRBD1. The ends lost 4 bases at V and 4 bases at J; junction bases unmatched: 3. The germline CDR1 and CDR2 sequences are SGHDN and FVKESK. This CDR3 is built from 13 residues. CDR3 residues: CASSPGQTYGYTF. The DNA read from the CDR3 is TGTGCCAGCAGCCCGGGACAGACCTATGGC.

Notes on this clone: The read halts 3 residues ahead of the CDR3 end, with the missing end drawn from the germline J gene. The chain links TRBV19 to TRBJ1-5; 7 bases match TRBD1. V was clipped by 7 bases and J by 1 base; unmatched bases: 16. The CDR3 is made up of 18 amino acids. Germline CDR1 is LNHDA and CDR2 is SQIVND (reference sequence). The CDR3 is CASKRGLMGLGSNQPQHF. The covered CDR3 bases are TGTGCCAGTAAAAGGGGGCTTATGGGGCTAGGGAGCAATCAGCCC.

Details on this clone: Coverage ceases 3 residues before the CDR3 finishes, and the germline J gene fills in the end. This chain connects TRBV5-1 to TRBJ1-6, with 8 positions matching TRBD1. Germline trimming cut 4 bases from V and 7 bases from J; bases unmatched to any gene: 10. The CDR3 consists of 16 residues. The germline CDR1 and CDR2 sequences are SGHRS and YFSETQ. Incomplete CDR3 DNA: TGCGCCAGCAGCGGCGGACAGGGATTAACCAATTCACCC. It is translated as CASSGGQGLTNSP. The CDR3 as a whole reads CASSGGQGLTNSPLHF.

About this clone: The sequence runs out 3 residues before the end of the CDR3; the remainder is reconstructed from the germline J gene. The gene calls are TRBV5-1 and TRBJ2-1, with 9 bases matching TRBD2. This CDR3 has 17 residues. Unmatched junction bases numbered 11, after V lost 4 bases and J lost 3 bases. Germline V gene sequence: CDR1 SGHRS, CDR2 YFSETQ. The CDR3 DNA, read in part, is TGCGCCAGCAGCCCTAACGGGCGGGAGGGTATCTACAATGAG. Encoded protein: CASSPNGREGIYNE. The CDR3 reads in full as CASSPNGREGIYNEQFF.

Comment on this clone: Read data end 3 residues before the CDR3 end; the end is taken from the germline J gene. The genes are TRBV20-1 and TRBJ2-7, with TRBD1 identical over 7 bases. Germline assignment: CDR1 DFQATT and CDR2 SNEGSKA (reference sequence). J was trimmed by 0 bases and V by 3 bases; bases with no gene match: 5. The CDR3 is 14 amino acids. CDR3 sequence reads: CSARTGFNSYEQYF. Partial CDR3 DNA: TGCAGTGCTAGGACAGGGTTCAACTCCTACGAG.

In the case of this clone: The read finishes 3 residues shy of the CDR3 end, and the germline J gene is used to complete it. The V and J genes are TRBV9 and TRBJ2-4; 8 bases are shared with TRBD1. V was clipped by 0 bases and J by 7 bases; unmatched bases: 6. The CDR3 loop spans 15 amino acids. Germline V gives CDR1 SGDLS, CDR2 YYNGEE. The DNA read from the CDR3 is TGTGCCAGCAGCGTAGGGCAGGGGGCGGTGAACATT. Translated, it gives CASSVGQGAVNI. In full, the CDR3 reads CASSVGQGAVNIQYF.

About this clone itself: The CDR3 end falls 3 residues outside the read, so it is completed with the germline J gene. This chain joins TRBV10-3 and TRBJ1-1; unclear D gene. Germline CDR1 reads ENHRY; CDR2 reads SYGVKD. This CDR3 comprises 13 residues. Trimming removed 9 bases at V and 0 bases at J, with 11 bases between. The sequenced CDR3 bases are TGTGCCATGCACAGCGGGATGAACACTGAA. It is translated as CAMHSGMNTE. The CDR3, in full, reads CAMHSGMNTEAFF.

Remarks on this clone: The CDR3 end lies 3 residues beyond the end of the read and is filled in from the germline J gene. The chain employs TRBV19 and TRBJ2-6, with a weak D call TRBD2 (6 bases). Germline V gene data show CDR1 as LNHDA and CDR2 as SQIVND (reference sequence). Deletions cut 3 bases from V and 3 bases from J, with 12 bases between. The length of the CDR3 is 16 residues. CDR3: CASSMLRGLGANVLTF. CDR3 DNA, as far as it was read: TGTGCCAGTAGTATGCTGAGGGGACTTGGGGCCAACGTC.

The CDR3 protein is CSANRDGGDTQYF. CDR3 bases read: TGCAGTGCTAATCGGGACGGGGGGGATACG. This sequence joins TRBV20-1 and TRBJ2-3, with 7 nucleotides matching TRBD2. The read terminates 3 residues ahead of where the CDR3 ends, so the germline J gene completes it. CDR1 and CDR2 from the germline V gene are DFQATT and SNEGSKA (reference sequence). This CDR3 is built from 13 residues. V gave up 4 bases and J gave up 6 bases; unmatched junction bases: 7.

Worth noting for this clone: The CDR3 is cut off 3 residues early in the read; its end comes from the germline J gene. The V call is TRBV28, the J call TRBJ2-1; D unclear. Between the trimmed V and J ends, which lost 6 bases and 5 bases, there was a span of 5 bases. Germline lookup yields CDR1 MDHEN and CDR2 SYDVKM. The CDR3 runs to 11 residues. Partial CDR3 DNA: TGTGCCAGCAGCCCTAACAATGAG. Translation gives CASSPNNE. The entire CDR3 sequence reads CASSPNNEQFF.

On this clone itself: Read sequence stops 3 residues before the CDR3 end, and the germline J gene provides the missing end. The chain recombines TRBV29-1 with TRBJ2-7; TRBD1 is a possible D gene (5 bases). From germline, CDR1 is SQVTM and CDR2 ANQGSEA. V lost 4 bases, J lost 0 bases, and 16 bases lay in between. The CDR3 consists of 15 residues. Partial CDR3 DNA: TGCAGCGTTGGGTCAAAGGGGCGCGTCTCCTACGAG. Encoded protein: CSVGSKGRVSYE. The CDR3, in full, reads CSVGSKGRVSYEQYF.

As regards this clone: With the read ending 3 residues before the CDR3 end, the germline J gene is used to fill in that end. The chain couples TRBV18 to TRBJ1-6; TRBD1 agrees at 8 bases. The CDR3 has 15 residues. Germline loops: CDR1 KGHSH, CDR2 LQKENI. The V gene end was trimmed by 5 bases and the J gene end by 5 bases; junction bases not matched to a gene: 5. The chain's CDR3 is CASSGGQGDNSPLHF. The part of the CDR3 DNA that was read is TGTGCCAGCTCAGGCGGACAGGGAGATAATTCACCC.

A note on this clone: The sequenced fragment ends 3 residues before the CDR3 boundary, so the rest is inferred from the germline J gene. The V call is TRBV5-6, the J call TRBJ2-3; D gene ambiguous. Germline CDR1 reads SGHDT; CDR2 reads YYEEEE. The CDR3 has 14 residues. The V end was cut by 3 bases, the J end by 0 bases, with 8 bases between. CDR3 DNA (partial): TGTGCCAGCAGCTCGAGAGCTAGCACAGATACG. Its translation: CASSSRASTDT. The complete CDR3 sequence is CASSSRASTDTQYF.

On this clone itself: The read ends 3 residues shy of where the CDR3 ends; the end is completed using the germline J gene. The chain has TRBV20-1 and TRBJ1-5; 8 bases fit TRBD1. CDR1 and CDR2 from the germline V gene are DFQATT and SNEGSKA (reference sequence). CDR3 length: 14 residues. V shed 1 base and J 5 bases; nucleotides not matched to a gene: 4. This CDR3 is CSARVTGGHQPQHF. CDR3 DNA (partial): TGCAGTGCTAGAGTTACAGGGGGGCATCAGCCC.

About this clone: The read finishes 3 residues shy of the CDR3 end, and the germline J gene is used to complete it. The gene calls are TRBV2 and TRBJ1-4, with a possible D match to TRBD1 (5 bases). V lost 7 bases to trimming and J lost 0 bases, with 12 bases between them. Germline V CDR1 and CDR2: SNHLY, FYNNEI. The CDR3 is made up of 15 amino acids. CDR3: CASKAVRATNEKLFF. The covered CDR3 bases are TGTGCCAGCAAGGCAGTCAGGGCAACTAATGAAAAA.

Note on this clone: The CDR3 extends 3 residues past the end of the read, so its final part is completed from the germline J gene. The chain employs TRBV2 and TRBJ1-2; possibly TRBD1 for D (5 bases). V shed 6 bases and J shed 6 bases, with 11 bases lying between them. This CDR3 comprises 12 residues. Germline CDR1 reads SNHLY; CDR2 reads FYNNEI. CDR3 sequence reads: CASSRGLDGYTF. CDR3 DNA, as far as it was read: TGTGCCAGCAGCCGGGGGTTGGATGGC.

About this clone: The CDR3 is cut off 3 residues early in the read; its end comes from the germline J gene. J is TRBJ2-5 and V is TRBV6-2 or TRBV6-3, with D perhaps matching TRBD2 (5 bases). Germline loops: CDR1 MNHEY, CDR2 SVGEGT. V was shortened by 6 bases and J by 7 bases, with 18 bases between the two germline ends. The CDR3 runs to 14 residues. Incomplete CDR3 DNA: TGTGCCAGCAGCCGTACGGCCGGCGGGTGGACC. It translates to CASSRTAGGWT. The complete CDR3 sequence is CASSRTAGGWTQYF.

In the case of this clone: The CDR3 is cut off 3 residues early in the read; its end comes from the germline J gene. The gene calls are TRBV2 and TRBJ1-4; maybe TRBD1 (6 bases). The CDR3 length is 14 residues. Trimming pared 2 bases from V and 5 bases from J, leaving 9 bases between. The germline V gene has CDR1 SNHLY and CDR2 FYNNEI. The DNA read from the CDR3 is TGTGCCAGCAGTGAAAGTACAGGGAATGAAAAA. Translation: CASSESTGNEK. The CDR3 reads in full as CASSESTGNEKLFF.

In the case of this clone: The missing CDR3 end, 3 residues past where the read stops, is filled in from the germline J gene. The chain joins TRBV7-6 to TRBJ2-7; possible D gene TRBD1, 6 bases. Deletions cut 5 bases from V and 5 bases from J, with 13 bases between. The germline V gene encodes CDR1 SGHVS and CDR2 FNYEAQ. This CDR3 contains 13 residues. CDR3: CASSTKQGNEQYF. Incomplete CDR3 DNA: TGTGCCAGCAGCACGAAACAGGGTAACGAG.

Regarding this clone: The CDR3 end is not reached by the read, which stops 3 residues before it; the germline J gene fills it in. The chain employs TRBV20-1 and TRBJ2-1; TRBD2 agrees at 10 bases. CDR1 and CDR2 (germline): DFQATT, SNEGSKA (reference sequence). V lost 3 bases to trimming and J lost 9 bases; unmatched junction nucleotides: 14. The CDR3 length is 16 residues. The sequenced part of the CDR3 DNA is TGCAGTGCTAGTATGACTAGCGGGTTCCCCGGAGGTGAG. As protein: CSASMTSGFPGGE. The entire CDR3 protein reads CSASMTSGFPGGEQFF.

Comments on this clone: Read sequence stops 3 residues before the CDR3 end, and the germline J gene provides the missing end. The genes are TRBV5-4 and TRBJ1-1; D unclear. The CDR3 consists of 15 residues. V was clipped by 0 bases and J by 0 bases, with 9 bases between them. From germline, CDR1 is SGHNT and CDR2 YYREEE (reference sequence). The CDR3 sequence: CASSLVSVMNTEAFF. The sequenced part of the CDR3 DNA is TGTGCCAGCAGCTTGGTTTCGGTTATGAACACTGAA.